This TCR beta chain was sequenced during a study of control samples from healthy donors and cancer patients. Method: immunoSEQ multiplex PCR; TCRdb's copy keeps in-frame clones and lacks some. The sample carries over 80,000 clones, around four fifths recorded once. This CDR3 contains 16 residues. V lost 6 bases, J lost 4 bases, and 11 bases stayed unmatched. CDR1 is LNHDA, CDR2 SQIVND, per germline (reference sequence). What was sequenced was blood. The receptor was isolated from a man aged 25 to 40 in good health. This rearrangement joins TRBV19 to TRBJ1-4, with TRBD1 matching 7 bases. The CDR3, as DNA: TGTGCCAGTAGGGGTACAACGACAGGGAATAATGAAAAACTGTTTTTT. This sequence encodes CASRGTTTGNNEKLFF. Variable domain in full (rest from reference TRBV19 and TRBJ1-4): DGGITQSPKYLFRKEGQNVTLSCEQNLNHDAMYWYRQDPGQGLRLIYYSQIVNDFQKGDIAEGYSVSREKKESFPLTVTSAQKNPTAFYLCASRGTTTGNNEKLFFGSGTQLSVL.